Listed below are T cell receptor beta chains from one sample, sequenced in a study of T-cell reconstitution after alpha-beta-depleted transplantation in children. TCRdb reprocessed the PCR reads via MiXCR and lists one record per CDR3 protein. The profile covers about 200,000 distinct CDR3 sequences, with 13% to 15% appearing a single time and approximately 13% taken by the ten largest. The sequencing used PBMCs from the stem cell graft donor, collected from the stem cell graft. The receptors were sampled from a human donor who donated a stem cell graft to a child with acute lymphoblastic leukemia. Each CDR3 is given with its conserved first and last residue. Each record gives: D gene, V gene, clone size, J gene, CDR3 DNA, CDR3 protein. D genes are given only for firm matches. Size values are once, few and many counts, or a class for expanded clones, and some rows have none.

>TRBD2|TRBV12-3/TRBV12-4|few|TRBJ2-1
TGTGCCAGCACCTCACTAGCGAGAGCGTACAATGAGCAGTTCTTC
CASTSLARAYNEQFF
>TRBD1|TRBV5-1|many|TRBJ2-3
TGCGCCAGCAGTTCCGGGACAGGGCCCCCAGATACGCAGTATTTT
CASSSGTGPPDTQYF
>TRBD2|TRBV2|NA|TRBJ2-7
TGTGCCAGCAGTGAAGGGTCTGGCGGGAGCTCCTACGAGCAGTACTTC
CASSEGSGGSSYEQYF
>TRBD2|TRBV11-3|many|TRBJ2-1
TGTGCCAGCAGCCTAGAAGTAGCGGGGTATGAGCAGTTCTTC
CASSLEVAGYEQFF
>TRBD2|TRBV29-1|NA|TRBJ2-5
TGCAGCGTTGGGGGACTAGCGGGAGGGGCCTTCCCAGAGACCCAGTACTTC
CSVGGLAGGAFPETQYF
>TRBD1|TRBV30|NA|TRBJ2-1
TGTGCCTGGAGTGTAAGGGGGCGGCGGCCAAACAATGAGCAGTTCTTC
CAWSVRGRRPNNEQFF
>TRBD1|TRBV7-9|many|TRBJ2-7
TGTGCCAGCAGCCAGGACAGGGACGAGCAGTACTTC
CASSQDRDEQYF
>NA|TRBV6-5|many|TRBJ1-2
TGTGCCAGCAGTCCCCGGGGAGGGAGGATGGACTATGGCTACACCTTC
CASSPRGGRMDYGYTF
>TRBD1|TRBV10-3|many|TRBJ2-2
TGTGCCATCAGATCGGGACAGGGGGACACCGGGGAGCTGTTTTTT
CAIRSGQGDTGELFF
>NA|TRBV29-1|many|TRBJ2-3
TGCAGCGTTGTGGCGGCCTACACAGATACGCAGTATTTT
CSVVAAYTDTQYF
>TRBD1|TRBV20-1|many|TRBJ1-2
TGCAGTGCTAGAAACCCCGGGACAGGGGGTCAGTATGGCTACACCTTC
CSARNPGTGGQYGYTF
>NA|TRBV3-1|many|TRBJ2-4
TGTGCCAGCAGCCCGCGTGAGGGGGCCAAAAACATTCAGTACTTC
CASSPREGAKNIQYF
>NA|TRBV12-3/TRBV12-4|many|TRBJ2-5
TGTGCCAGCAGTCTCTGGGGGGTAGACCAGTACTTC
CASSLWGVDQYF
>NA|TRBV18|few|TRBJ2-7
TGTGCCAGCTCCTCGTCGACCGCGTCCCCCTCCTACGAGCAGTACTTC
CASSSSTASPSYEQYF
>NA|TRBV5-1|many|TRBJ2-7
TGCGCCAGCAACTTAGGCGACTACGAGCAGTACTTC
CASNLGDYEQYF
>TRBD2|TRBV7-8|NA|TRBJ2-1
TGTGCCAGCAGACAGACTAGCGGCGGTATTTACAATGAGCAGTTCTTC
CASRQTSGGIYNEQFF
>TRBD2|TRBV20-1|NA|TRBJ2-5
TGCAGTGCTAGTTTAGCGGGAGGGCTTCGGGAGACCCAGTACTTC
CSASLAGGLRETQYF
>TRBD1|TRBV5-1|many|TRBJ2-7
TGCGCCAGCAGCTTGGGGGACAGGGAATCCCACGAGCAGTACTTC
CASSLGDRESHEQYF
>NA|TRBV7-6|many|TRBJ2-2
TGTGCCAGCAGCTTTAGACAGTTTCTTTCCCCCGCGAACACCGGGGAGCTGTTTTTT
CASSFRQFLSPANTGELFF
>TRBD1|TRBV5-8|NA|TRBJ2-7
TGTGCCAGCAGCTTTGCCCGACAGGGAAGCTCCTACGAGCAGTACTTC
CASSFARQGSSYEQYF
>NA|TRBV20-1|many|TRBJ1-1
TGCAGTGCTAGAGATTGGTTCGGCACGAAGGCTTTCTTT
CSARDWFGTKAFF
>NA|TRBV5-1|many|TRBJ2-1
TGCGCCAGCAGCTCGGACAGCCGGTACAATGAGCAGTTCTTC
CASSSDSRYNEQFF
>NA|TRBV5-1|many|TRBJ2-5
TGCGCCAGCAGCTTGGAAGTCGGCCAAGAGACCCAGTACTTC
CASSLEVGQETQYF
>NA|TRBV5-1|many|TRBJ1-5
TGCGCCAGCAGCTTGGAAGGGATTAGCAATCAGCCCCAGCATTTT
CASSLEGISNQPQHF
>NA|TRBV12-3/TRBV12-4|few|TRBJ1-2
TGTGCCAGCAGTTTAAGCCCCAGTGACTATGGCTACACCTTC
CASSLSPSDYGYTF
>NA|TRBV5-1|few|TRBJ2-1
TGCGCCAGCACGGTTCTAACAGGTCCGTACAATGAGCAGTTCTTC
CASTVLTGPYNEQFF
>NA|TRBV12-3/TRBV12-4|many|TRBJ1-5
TGTGCCAGCAGTTTTAGTGGCAATCAGCCCCAGCATTTT
CASSFSGNQPQHF
>NA|TRBV5-1|many|TRBJ2-2
TGCGCCAGCAGCTTGGTGGTTCCGGGGGCTGACACCGGGGAGCTGTTTTTT
CASSLVVPGADTGELFF
>TRBD2|TRBV7-2|NA|TRBJ2-1
TGTGCCAGCAGCCTTAGCGGGAGTAGTAGTGAGCAGTTCTTC
CASSLSGSSSEQFF
>NA|TRBV20-1|few|TRBJ1-3
TGCAGTGCTAGAGATCCGTTATCGGGAAACACCATATATTTT
CSARDPLSGNTIYF
>NA|TRBV20-1|few|TRBJ1-2
TGCAGTGCTCCCAGCGGGGAGAGGAGCTATGGCTACACCTTC
CSAPSGERSYGYTF
>TRBD1|TRBV20-1|many|TRBJ2-7
TGCAGTGCTAGAGACTTTCAGGACAGGGGGGGCTACGAGCAGTACTTC
CSARDFQDRGGYEQYF
>NA|TRBV5-1|many|TRBJ1-6
TGCGCCAGCAGCTTGGGACAGCCGCCCAGTTCACCCCTCCACTTT
CASSLGQPPSSPLHF
>NA|TRBV20-1|many|TRBJ2-3
TGCAGTGCTACCGACACCGGCGATAGAGATACGCAGTATTTT
CSATDTGDRDTQYF
>NA|TRBV6-5|NA|TRBJ2-7
TGTGCCAGCAGTTATCGGCAGTCCTTCTCCTACGAGCAGTACTTC
CASSYRQSFSYEQYF
>NA|TRBV10-3|many|TRBJ2-1
TGTGCCATCAGTGAACAACTAACCAACAATGAGCAGTTCTTC
CAISEQLTNNEQFF
>NA|TRBV11-2|many|TRBJ2-1
TGTGCCAGCAGCTTACCCAACTACAATGAGCAGTTCTTC
CASSLPNYNEQFF
>NA|TRBV20-1|NA|TRBJ1-2
TGCAGTGCTAGAGGGGTTCGGCAGGGTAACTATGGCTACACCTTC
CSARGVRQGNYGYTF
>TRBD1|TRBV29-1|many|TRBJ2-4
TGCAGCGTTGGCGGGGACAGGGGGAACATTCAGTACTTC
CSVGGDRGNIQYF
>TRBD1|TRBV29-1|many|TRBJ1-4
TGCAGCGTTGGGGTAGGGGGCAGAGGAAAACTGTTTTTT
CSVGVGGRGKLFF
>TRBD2|TRBV6-1|many|TRBJ2-1
TGTGCCAGCAGACGTTTGGGAGGGCCCAATGAGCAGTTCTTC
CASRRLGGPNEQFF
>TRBD1|TRBV12-3/TRBV12-4|many|TRBJ2-2
TGTGCCAGCCACGACAGGGGCGAGCTGTTTTTT
CASHDRGELFF
>TRBD1|TRBV28|few|TRBJ2-3
TGTGCCAGCAGTTTGCAGGGGGCTGGGTCGACAGATACGCAGTATTTT
CASSLQGAGSTDTQYF
>TRBD2|TRBV5-1|NA|TRBJ2-1
TGCGCCAGCAGCGGGGGTCTGCGGGGGGGAAATGAGCAGTTCTTC
CASSGGLRGGNEQFF
>NA|TRBV6-2/TRBV6-3|many|TRBJ2-3
TGTGCCAGCAGTTATTTCGACAGAGATACGCAGTATTTT
CASSYFDRDTQYF
>TRBD2|TRBV5-1|many|TRBJ2-1
TGCGCCAGCAGCCCTCGACTAGCGGGTGACAATGAGCAGTTCTTC
CASSPRLAGDNEQFF
>TRBD2|TRBV7-2|many|TRBJ2-1
TGTGCCAGCAGCGGGAGCGGGGGTGAGCAGTTCTTC
CASSGSGGEQFF
>TRBD2|TRBV3-1|NA|TRBJ2-7
TGTGCCTGCAAAGGGGGGCCTAGCGGGGTCTACGAGCAGTACTTC
CACKGGPSGVYEQYF
>NA|TRBV18|many|TRBJ2-2
TGTGCCAGCTCACAGGTCACAAGGAGAGACACCGGGGAGCTGTTTTTT
CASSQVTRRDTGELFF
>TRBD2|TRBV28|many|TRBJ2-5
TGTGCCAGCAGTTTATTAAGGGCGGGAGTAGAGACCCAGTACTTC
CASSLLRAGVETQYF
>TRBD2|TRBV11-2|many|TRBJ2-5
TGTGCCAGCAGCCCTGGACTAGCGGGAGTTTCACAGTACTTC
CASSPGLAGVSQYF
>TRBD2|TRBV5-1|many|TRBJ2-1
TGCGCCAGCAGCTTGTATGAAGCGGGAGGGCCGAATGAGCAGTTCTTC
CASSLYEAGGPNEQFF
>NA|TRBV5-1|once|TRBJ2-1
TGCGCCAGCAGCCAGGAAAGCGGGGAGCAGTTCTTC
CASSQESGEQFF
>NA|TRBV10-3|many|TRBJ2-7
TGTGCCATCAGTGAGTCGACCGGAAGGGGCGAGCAGTACTTC
CAISESTGRGEQYF
>TRBD2|TRBV5-1|NA|TRBJ2-1
TGCGCCAGCAGCTTGGGGACCGGGACTAGCGGCTTCAATGAGCAGTTCTTC
CASSLGTGTSGFNEQFF
>NA|TRBV12-3/TRBV12-4|NA|TRBJ2-1
TGTGCCAGCAGTACCCTCGGGGACAATGAGCAGTTCTTC
CASSTLGDNEQFF
>NA|TRBV28|many|TRBJ2-7
TGTGCCAGCAGTTTCGGCCTAGCCTACGAGCAGTACTTC
CASSFGLAYEQYF
>NA|TRBV6-5|NA|TRBJ2-5
TGTGCCAGCAGTTATGGTCGAGGCCAAGAGACCCAGTACTTC
CASSYGRGQETQYF